This T cell receptor beta chain was captured by sequencing in a study of blood T cell repertoires in COVID-19. Whole-study context: Both acute and convalescent COVID-19 samples were obtained from the United States, Italy and Spain. The cDNA or gDNA used as material had been derived from T cells, B-cell-depleted T cells, or PBMCs.

Those enrolled, adults aged roughly 18 to 95 years, came from around 25 US areas. Participants' own reports of clinical history determined their cohort assignment. Trimming pared 1 base from V and 5 bases from J, leaving 7 bases between. Germline lookup yields CDR1 SGHDN and CDR2 FVKESK. The CDR3 consists of 13 residues. The repertoire was sequenced with immunoSEQ multiplex PCR; TCRdb's copy has only in-frame clones and lacks some. The sample carries roughly 250,000 clones, roughly 93% recorded once. V and J are TRBV14 and TRBJ2-3; D not certain. The clonotype was recovered from a woman in her thirties or forties with acute COVID-19. The sample was PBMCs or T cells enriched from blood (not recorded which). CDR3 coding DNA: TGTGCCAGCAGCCAAGGAGAGGTAGATACGCAGTATTTT. Its translation: CASSQGEVDTQYF. Full variable domain (rest looked up from reference TRBV14 and TRBJ2-3): EAGVTQFPSHSVIEKGQTVTLRCDPISGHDNLYWYRRVMGKEIKFLLHFVKESKQDESGMPNNRFLAERTGGTYSTLKVQPAELEDSGVYFCASSQGEVDTQYFGPGTRLTVL.